This is a list of T cell receptor beta chains from one sample in a study of cytomegalovirus exposure and HLA in healthy donors. The protocol was immunoSEQ multiplex PCR, while the TCRdb copy is restricted to in-frame clones and leaves out a portion. The table shows some 100,000 clones, with 80% to 90% occurring only once. The sample consisted of PBMCs. These receptors were collected from a man aged 18 to 35 in good health and CMV-seropositive. CDR3s include the opening cysteine and the closing phenylalanine or tryptophan. D genes are given only for firm matches. Rows may omit the clone size; those that give it use once, few, many or a size class.

J gene,V gene,clone size,D gene,CDR3 protein,CDR3 DNA
TRBJ1-4,TRBV6-5,NA,NA,CASSQSGVSNEKLFF,TGTGCCAGCAGCCAAAGCGGTGTATCTAATGAAAAACTGTTTTTT
TRBJ1-1,TRBV28,NA,NA,CASSSQNTEAFF,TGTGCCAGCAGTTCCCAGAACACTGAAGCTTTCTTT
TRBJ2-2,TRBV7-9,NA,TRBD1,CASSSDRAAGELFF,TGTGCCAGCAGCTCGGACAGGGCCGCCGGGGAGCTGTTTTTT
TRBJ2-7,TRBV7-9,NA,TRBD1,CASSRDGPGLGTESYEQYF,TGTGCCAGCAGCCGGGACGGTCCAGGCCTGGGGACAGAATCCTACGAGCAGTACTTC
TRBJ2-4,TRBV2,few,NA,CASTLNRVAKNIQYF,TGTGCCAGCACCTTAAACAGGGTCGCCAAAAACATTCAGTACTTC
TRBJ1-3,TRBV7-9,NA,TRBD1,CASSPTDRGNTIYF,TGTGCCAGCAGCCCCACGGACAGGGGCAACACCATATATTTT
TRBJ1-3,TRBV2,NA,NA,CASSEAGQGGSGNTIYF,TGTGCCAGCAGTGAAGCGGGACAAGGAGGCTCTGGAAACACCATATATTTT
TRBJ1-6,TRBV5-6,NA,TRBD1,CASSWGQGDSPLHF,TGTGCCAGCAGCTGGGGACAGGGAGATTCACCCCTCCACTTT
TRBJ2-5,TRBV7-7,NA,NA,CASSYSYQETQYF,TGTGCCAGCAGCTACAGTTACCAAGAGACCCAGTACTTC
TRBJ1-5,TRBV6-5,NA,TRBD1,CATRQGNDQPQHF,TGTGCCACCAGACAGGGGAACGATCAGCCCCAGCATTTT
TRBJ1-1,TRBV6-1,NA,NA,CASSWGQVNTEAFF,TGTGCCAGCAGCTGGGGGCAGGTAAACACTGAAGCTTTCTTT
TRBJ1-4,TRBV2,NA,NA,CASSYRATNEKLFF,TGTGCCAGCAGTTACAGGGCAACTAATGAAAAACTGTTTTTT
TRBJ2-3,TRBV11-3,NA,TRBD2,CASSLGSFTSGTDTQYF,TGTGCCAGCAGCTTGGGTTCGTTTACTAGCGGCACAGATACGCAGTATTTT
TRBJ1-2,TRBV2,NA,NA,CASSRLLGKGNGYTF,TGTGCCAGCAGCCGACTCCTCGGGAAAGGGAATGGCTACACCTTC
TRBJ1-5,TRBV4-2,NA,NA,CASSQDAFLREPQHF,TGTGCCAGCAGCCAAGACGCGTTCCTCAGGGAGCCCCAGCATTTT
TRBJ2-5,TRBV5-8,NA,NA,CASSLVGGGETQYF,TGTGCCAGCAGCTTGGTTGGGGGCGGAGAGACCCAGTACTTC
TRBJ1-3,TRBV6-5,NA,NA,CASRTITGSGNTIYF,TGTGCCAGCAGAACGATCACAGGATCTGGAAACACCATATATTTT
TRBJ1-4,TRBV30,NA,TRBD1,CAWSPDRVREKLFF,TGTGCCTGGTCCCCCGACAGGGTCAGGGAAAAACTGTTTTTT
TRBJ2-2,TRBV6-5,NA,TRBD1,CASRYETGHTGELFF,TGTGCCAGCAGATATGAGACAGGGCACACCGGGGAGCTGTTTTTT
TRBJ1-5,TRBV2,NA,NA,CASSREAGDQPQHF,TGTGCCAGCAGTCGAGAGGCAGGGGATCAGCCCCAGCATTTT
TRBJ1-1,TRBV6-5,NA,TRBD1,CASSYSGQGSFGEAFF,TGTGCCAGCAGTTATTCCGGACAGGGCTCCTTCGGTGAAGCTTTCTTT
TRBJ2-5,TRBV6-4,NA,NA,CASSDRRDGTQYF,TGTGCCAGCAGTGACAGGCGGGATGGGACCCAGTACTTC
TRBJ2-7,TRBV7-9,once,NA,CASSQPRSSPPYEQYF,TGTGCCAGCAGCCAACCGCGTAGCTCCCCTCCCTACGAGCAGTACTTC
TRBJ2-5,TRBV2,NA,TRBD2,CASRGGGHQETQYF,TGTGCCAGCAGGGGCGGGGGGCATCAAGAGACCCAGTACTTC
TRBJ2-7,TRBV7-9,NA,TRBD2,CASSLGTSWQYF,TGTGCCAGCAGCCTAGGGACTAGTTGGCAGTACTTC
TRBJ2-7,TRBV5-1,NA,NA,CASSGRGSYEQYF,TGCGCCAGCAGCGGAAGGGGCTCCTACGAGCAGTACTTC
TRBJ2-7,TRBV7-2,NA,TRBD2,CASSLVLAGPYEQYF,TGTGCCAGCAGCTTAGTACTAGCGGGGCCCTACGAGCAGTACTTC
TRBJ2-2,TRBV28,once,TRBD2,CASNPGLAVNTGELFF,TGTGCCAGCAACCCGGGACTAGCGGTGAACACCGGGGAGCTGTTTTTT
TRBJ1-4,TRBV7-9,NA,NA,CASSLPAGYRDEKLFF,TGTGCCAGCAGCCTACCGGCGGGGTACCGTGATGAAAAACTGTTTTTT
TRBJ2-5,TRBV5-1,once,TRBD1,CASSSQGVETQYF,TGCGCCAGCAGCTCACAGGGGGTAGAGACCCAGTACTTC
TRBJ2-5,TRBV5-4,NA,NA,CASKDGGETQYF,TGTGCCAGCAAGGACGGGGGAGAGACCCAGTACTTC
TRBJ2-1,TRBV6-1,NA,NA,CASQTSSLGNEQFF,TGTGCCAGCCAGACTTCCTCCCTTGGGAATGAGCAGTTCTTC
TRBJ2-2,TRBV14,NA,NA,CASSQVRAVGELFF,TGTGCCAGCAGCCAAGTCAGGGCGGTCGGGGAGCTGTTTTTT
TRBJ2-7,TRBV18,NA,NA,CASSPDYIRSGEQYF,TGTGCCAGCTCACCAGATTATATAAGATCGGGCGAGCAGTACTTC
TRBJ2-3,TRBV18,NA,NA,CASSPPGRGRGTDTQYF,TGTGCCAGCTCCCCCCCAGGGCGGGGAAGGGGAACAGATACGCAGTATTTT
TRBJ2-3,TRBV10-1,NA,NA,CASSAASRVTDTQYF,TGCGCCAGCAGTGCGGCTTCCAGGGTCACAGATACGCAGTATTTT
TRBJ1-5,TRBV19,NA,NA,CFTLWAFNQPQHF,TGTTTTACCCTATGGGCCTTCAATCAGCCCCAGCATTTT
TRBJ2-5,TRBV9,NA,NA,CASSIGTLQETQYF,TGTGCCAGCAGCATCGGGACACTACAAGAGACCCAGTACTTC
TRBJ1-4,TRBV7-2,NA,TRBD1,CASSSIQGVEKLFF,TGTGCCAGCAGCTCGATCCAGGGGGTGGAAAAACTGTTTTTT
TRBJ2-2,TRBV27,NA,NA,CASSLGRGPNTGELFF,TGTGCCAGCAGTTTAGGGCGGGGGCCGAACACCGGGGAGCTGTTTTTT
TRBJ2-7,TRBV19,NA,TRBD1,CASSIRGQGYSYEQYF,TGTGCCAGTAGTATTCGGGGACAGGGGTACTCCTACGAGCAGTACTTC
TRBJ2-7,TRBV6-6,NA,NA,CASSYSEDEQYF,TGTGCCAGCAGTTACTCCGAGGACGAGCAGTACTTC